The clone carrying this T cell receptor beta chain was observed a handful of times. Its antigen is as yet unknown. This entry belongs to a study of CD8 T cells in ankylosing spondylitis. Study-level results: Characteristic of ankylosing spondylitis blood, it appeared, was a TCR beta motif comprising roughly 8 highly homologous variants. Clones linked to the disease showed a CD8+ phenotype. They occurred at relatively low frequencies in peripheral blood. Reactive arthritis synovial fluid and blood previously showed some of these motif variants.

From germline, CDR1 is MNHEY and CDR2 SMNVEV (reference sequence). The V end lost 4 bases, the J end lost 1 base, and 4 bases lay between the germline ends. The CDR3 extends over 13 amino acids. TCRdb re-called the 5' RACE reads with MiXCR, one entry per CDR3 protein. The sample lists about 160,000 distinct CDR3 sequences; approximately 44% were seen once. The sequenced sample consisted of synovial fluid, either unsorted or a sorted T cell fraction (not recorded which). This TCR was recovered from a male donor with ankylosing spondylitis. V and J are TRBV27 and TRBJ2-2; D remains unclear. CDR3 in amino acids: CASSSMNTGELFF. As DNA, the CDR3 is TGTGCCAGCAGTTCTATGAACACCGGGGAGCTGTTTTTT.